Listed below are T cell receptor beta chains from one sample, sequenced in a study of CXCR3-negative and CXCR3-positive naive CD8 T cells. TCRdb re-called the 5' RACE reads and gives one entry per CDR3 protein, without DNA. With fewer than 90,000 distinct CDR3 sequences in the sample, the ten largest clones hold approximately 0.54%. What was sequenced was naive CXCR3+ CD8+ T cells from blood. Receptors were obtained from a human donor in good health. Some clones in this sample may be carry-over from other donors' samples. Each CDR3 is given with its conserved first and last residue.

v_call	j_call	cdr3_aa
TRBV27	TRBJ1-1	CASSPTGRGTEAFF
TRBV11-2	TRBJ2-7	CASTPGVAGSYEQYF
TRBV6-2/TRBV6-3	TRBJ1-1	CASSGAAEAFF
TRBV21-1	TRBJ1-1	CASSKINTEAFF
TRBV18	TRBJ1-3	CASSPPPGSGNTIYF
TRBV7-8	TRBJ1-4	CASSLAAGQTRPEKLFF
TRBV29-1	TRBJ2-3	CSGVPYLASTDTQYF
TRBV7-6	TRBJ2-7	CASSSGQGPLGEQYF
TRBV28	TRBJ2-7	CASSRVGRLAGVPLGQYF
TRBV28	TRBJ2-1	CAIGGGRGYYDNEQFF
TRBV28	TRBJ2-2	CASSFGQGWNTGELFF
TRBV11-1	TRBJ2-2	CASSLQGPNTGELFF
TRBV6-2/TRBV6-3	TRBJ2-7	CASSLRGGSYEQYF
TRBV5-1	TRBJ1-2	CASSLAQGISGGYTF
TRBV12-3/TRBV12-4	TRBJ1-1	CASKPANMNTEAFF
TRBV7-9	TRBJ2-3	CASSLRTDPTQYF
TRBV6-5	TRBJ1-6	CASSYDGTGQPPLHF
TRBV7-9	TRBJ1-5	CASSPTGLNQPQHF